This is a list of T cell receptor beta chains from one sample in a study of PD-L1 blockade in urothelial cancer. Repertoires were generated with immunoSEQ multiplex PCR, while TCRdb's copy carries only in-frame clones and drops some. The data show 90,000 or so clones, with roughly nine tenths seen just once and roughly 0.88% held by the top ten. The source material was PBMCs, sampled around atezolizumab (anti-PD-L1) treatment. Every receptor here comes from a woman at least 80 years old with urothelial cancer. Both conserved end residues are trimmed from each CDR3.

v_gene | CDR3aa
TRBV29-1 | SVEAGEAHYGEQY
TRBV27 | ATRMGGNGEQY
TRBV6-5 | ASSFDRVPSNYGYT
TRBV29-1 | SVPGQGAAGYT
TRBV21-1 | ASSKTLAGGSLFAPYEQY
TRBV5-5 | ASSQGQTGNTIY
TRBV28 | ASRLFRGSNQPQH
TRBV2 | ASSGTGDGYT
TRBV5-1 | ASSLGGWEEQY
TRBV11-3 | ASSPTSGSWTGELF
TRBV5-6 | ASSLAASGNTDTQY
TRBV10-3 | AISERQEANTEAF
TRBV6-6 | ASSHEGGSRDEQF
TRBV7-3 | ASSLDRAREAF
TRBV6-4 | ASRGDRGPHEQY
TRBV30 | AWRGDSYNEQF
TRBV6-1 | ASSPRQVSNTEAF
TRBV25-1 | ASSVTGGEWAGELF
TRBV28 | ATRITWSSYEQY
TRBV28 | ASSLVGAVEKLF
TRBV30 | AQGLSSYEQY
TRBV18 | ASSQGTAAYEQY
TRBV10-3 | AIRLTSGSYNEQF
TRBV5-1 | ASSSLAGGPGNEQF
TRBV2 | ASSVTGRVSYGYT
TRBV30 | AWRLTGEASPLH
TRBV10-3 | AISPFPPSSYEQY
TRBV16 | ASSRTGSTNEKLF
TRBV30 | AWSGQANTEAF
TRBV15 | ATSRGPSGRTDTQY
TRBV7-6 | ASSRIRLAGGYANTGELF
TRBV18 | ASSPPSRAGYGYT
TRBV27 | ASSLRGLQAETQY
TRBV7-2 | ASRKGGSSYEQY
TRBV6-6 | ASSLGGQPQH
TRBV7-8 | ASSADRNYGYT
TRBV5-4 | ASSGGQGIGEQF
TRBV29-1 | SVAGNLGTEAF
TRBV7-9 | ASSLETANEKLF
TRBV5-1 | ASRLVSGEYEQY
TRBV9 | ASSAGQGALDGYT
TRBV9 | ASSVATGLGQPQH
TRBV21-1 | ASSKEQPLGQGAIPNIQY
TRBV9 | ASSPRTDSAGELF
TRBV7-3 | ASSPGGPYEQY
TRBV5-1 | ASSLVEASYEQY